This T cell receptor beta chain was observed in a study of radiotherapy plus CTLA-4 blockade in lung cancer (dated by TCRdb to 2016 to 2019). Study-wide context: Among the enrolled patients, about 19% had an objective response, and 25% to 35% reached disease control. Overall results and qualifications from the work: TCR clones derived from tumors expanded in peripheral blood after treatment with radiotherapy and ipilimumab. Early dynamic changes in blood T cell clones, together with increased serum interferon-beta after radiation, were reported as the strongest predictors of response.

Details on this clone: Its antigen is unknown. The record has no base qualities; no much larger clone is one base away.

The method behind the library was the immunoSEQ multiplex PCR assay. TCRdb obtained this table from immuneACCESS and retained in-frame rearrangements with V and J assigned. These tables miss some clones; where compared with another copy, unresolved V genes account for less than half of the shortfall, and the remainder is unexplained. The sample data list around 110,000 clones, and 75% to 90% of these were observed just once. Roughly 6.9% of the sample is taken by the ten largest. V loses 3 bases, J loses 0 bases, and the germline ends lie 8 bases apart. The germline V gene yields SNHLY for CDR1 and FYNNEI for CDR2. The CDR3 has 14 amino acids, counting the end cysteine and phenylalanine. Only the CDR3 DNA stays, 42 bases, in frame from base 1. Focal radiation therapy combined with CTLA-4 blockade (ipilimumab) was tested in patients with chemo-refractory metastatic non-small-cell lung cancer.

The chain is assembled from TRBV2 and TRBJ1-2; too little of a D gene remains to name it. This clonotype was sampled from a human donor with non-small cell lung cancer that progressed on radiotherapy plus ipilimumab. Here the sequenced sample was peripheral blood, taken from a patient treated with radiotherapy plus ipilimumab. In nucleotide form, the sequence is TGTGCCAGCAGTGAGGAAGGTTCTAACTATGGCTACACCTTC. The resulting protein is CASSEEGSNYGYTF. The variable domain in full, with residues beyond the CDR3 obtained from the reference TRBV2 and TRBJ1-2 genes, is EPEVTQTPSHQVTQMGQEVILRCVPISNHLYFYWYRQILGQKVEFLVSFYNNEISEKSEIFDDQFSVERPDGSNFTLKIRSTKLEDSAMYFCASSEEGSNYGYTFGSGTRLTVV.